The T cell receptor (beta chain) described here comes from a study of blood T cell repertoires in COVID-19 (dated by TCRdb to about 2020). With respect to the entire study: The collaborator samples originated in the United States, Italy and Spain and spanned the acute and convalescent phases of COVID-19. The prospective study material was composed of cDNA or gDNA derived from T cells, B-cell-depleted T cells, or PBMCs. Sample metadata almost always included a de-identified subject ID, COVID-19 status, age in years and sex. Samples came from the ongoing ImmuneRACE study (first 160 participants) plus 1,254 subjects from 6 global collaborators. HLA class I and class II types, where available, came from metadata supplied by the sample provider rather than from assay-based typing. A freely available public database, intended as a resource for researchers studying the immune response to SARS-CoV-2, is where the repertoires were released. Subjects who had been exposed to COVID-19, were actively infected with it, or had recovered from it provided the deeply sampled blood TCRbeta repertoires that made up the dataset.

The immunoSEQ Assay, a bias-controlled multiplex PCR, was used to amplify TCRbeta CDR3 regions from genomic DNA. Processing in the source paper ran as follows. The number of nucleated cells in each sample was estimated from the amplification of reference gene primers within the assay. To quantify the absolute abundance of each unique TCRbeta CDR3 rearrangement, sequence reads were collapsed and filtered. For each sample, productive Simpson clonality was calculated by taking the square root of Simpson's diversity index across productive rearrangements. TCRdb carries this immuneACCESS record with in-frame sequences only. Its versions omit some clonotypes, under half of them owing to an unresolved V gene in the studies checked, with the rest unexplained. The V and J calls and clone size were taken over from that table, and D and trimming were inferred from the DNA. The table for this sample lists around 190,000 clones; 82% of them were counted only once. Roughly 7.1% of the sample belongs to the ten largest clones.

General findings and caveats noted by the study authors: The quantity of clinical and demographic metadata differed by source and by participant and was supplied without curation.

This clone was seen just once. The specificity of this receptor is unknown. No much larger clonotype is one base removed from it; base qualities were not supplied. One collaborating source in Seattle enrolled patients during active infection and followed them longitudinally through the course of disease. The collaborating institutions used their own protocols to collect whole blood in K2EDTA tubes. For TCRbeta analysis, collaborators shipped samples in one of three forms: frozen whole blood, isolated PBMCs, or DNA extracted from either of those sample types. The CDR3 goes from the cysteine to the phenylalanine over 15 residues. The CDR3 DNA has 45 bases and is translated from base 1. V trim: 6 bases; J trim: 4 bases; unmatched bases: 2. The germline V gene (reference sequence) sets CDR1 to MNHNY and CDR2 to SVGAGI.

The source of this sequence is a woman in her sixties with COVID-19, enrolled during active disease. The sample comprised peripheral blood. The rearranged chain carries TRBV6-6 and TRBJ2-2; TRBD2 matches 13 bases in the middle. The DNA reads TGTGCCAGCAGAGGGACTAGCGGGGCCACCGGGGAGCTGTTTTTT. Translated, it reads CASRGTSGATGELFF.